Detailed here is one T cell receptor beta chain. Its antigen remains unknown. Sequenced by immunoSEQ multiplex PCR; TCRdb stores in-frame clones only, minus some. The sample shows 120,000 or so clones, about 88% of them seen only once. The data were taken from a study of PD-1 blockade in mismatch repair-deficient tumors. Study background: Patients had about a dozen mismatch repair-deficient cancer types, all previously treated and progressing. Study-wide results and limits: After pembrolizumab, tumor-resident clones rose rapidly, then generally contracted before radiologic responses.

TCR sequencing covered a few patients who responded to pembrolizumab. With 4 bases removed from V and 3 bases from J, the gap between germline ends came to 11 bases. The germline V gene encodes CDR1 MNHEY and CDR2 SVGAGI. The CDR3 is 14 amino acids. The chain has TRBV6-5 and TRBJ2-3; a possible D gene is TRBD1 (6 bases). The sample here was peripheral blood, taken 44 weeks after starting pembrolizumab. This clonotype was obtained from an adult with mismatch repair-deficient cancer. CDR3 sequence (DNA): TGTGCCAGCAGTTCCCCCACAGGGACAGATACGCAGTATTTT. Its translation: CASSSPTGTDTQYF.